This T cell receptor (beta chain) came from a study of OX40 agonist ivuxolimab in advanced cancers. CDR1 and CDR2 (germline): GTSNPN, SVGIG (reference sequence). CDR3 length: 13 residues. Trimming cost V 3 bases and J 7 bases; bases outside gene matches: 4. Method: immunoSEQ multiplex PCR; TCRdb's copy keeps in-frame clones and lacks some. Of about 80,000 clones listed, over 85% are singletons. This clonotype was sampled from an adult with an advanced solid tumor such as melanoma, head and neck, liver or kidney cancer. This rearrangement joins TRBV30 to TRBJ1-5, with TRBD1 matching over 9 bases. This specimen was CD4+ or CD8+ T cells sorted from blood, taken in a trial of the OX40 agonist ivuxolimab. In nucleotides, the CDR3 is TGTGCCTGGAGCGGGACAGGGTACCAGCCCCAGCATTTT. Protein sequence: CAWSGTGYQPQHF.